The following is a TCR beta chain sequence with its context. This sample was included in a study of OX40 agonist ivuxolimab in advanced cancers. Here immunoSEQ multiplex PCR was the method, and the copy in TCRdb shows in-frame clones only, minus some. The sample has tens of thousands of clones; approximately 79% are singletons. Germline trimming cut 0 bases from V and 4 bases from J; bases unmatched to any gene: 5. This CDR3 is 15 amino acids long. Germline-derived CDR1 and CDR2 are SNHLY and FYNNEI. Sequencing used CD4+ or CD8+ T cells sorted from blood, obtained in a trial of the OX40 agonist ivuxolimab. V is TRBV2 and J is TRBJ2-7, with 8 bases identical to TRBD1. This receptor was identified in an adult with an advanced solid tumor such as melanoma, head and neck, liver or kidney cancer. This chain's CDR3 is CASSEASQGAYEQYF. In nucleotides, the CDR3 is TGTGCCAGCAGTGAAGCTAGCCAGGGGGCTTACGAGCAGTACTTC.